The 10 T cell receptor beta chains presented below share a single source sample, sequenced in a study of tumor and adjacent non-tumor tissue in lung cancer. The template was RNA from unsorted bulk tissue. The library came from three nested PCR rounds adapted from ARM-PCR protocols. TCRdb processed the multiplex PCR reads anew with MiXCR; each CDR3 protein has one entry. The sample has more than 85,000 distinct CDR3 sequences, 84% seen once. The sequencing input was lung tumor tissue. The receptors were sampled from a man in his sixties or seventies with non-small cell lung cancer.

Regarding this clonotype: The CDR3 does not close with the conserved phenylalanine or tryptophan, likely indicating a read error. No DNA is shown, since the ends of the CDR3 on it are uncertain; the CDR3 is the one TCRdb lists. The chain is built from TRBV29-1 and TRBJ1-2. The CDR3 is 11 amino acids long, termini counted. The germline gives CDR1 SQVTM, CDR2 ANQGSEA. CDR3 in amino acids: CSVADGYVYTL.

This clonotype was seen only a few times. J is TRBJ2-3 and V is TRBV20-1, with 7 bases identical to TRBD1. With 0 bases clipped from V and 4 bases from J, the junction kept 10 bases outside the gene matches. Germline assignment: CDR1 DFQATT and CDR2 SNEGSKA (reference sequence). The CDR3 sequence is 16 residues long. CDR3 residues: CSARDPRQGGADTQYF. The CDR3 coding sequence is TGCAGTGCTAGAGATCCTCGACAGGGTGGGGCAGATACGCAGTATTTT.

With respect to this clonotype: No conserved phenylalanine or tryptophan is present at the end of the CDR3, so a read error is the likely explanation. The chain combines TRBV6-6 with TRBJ2-7; possible D gene TRBD1, 5 bases. Trimming stripped 8 bases from V and 0 bases from J, with 14 bases between. CDR3 length: 14 amino acids. The germline CDR1 and CDR2 sequences are MNHNY and SVGAGI (reference sequence). The CDR3 DNA reads as TGTGCCAGCGTTGCAGGGCGGAGCTCCTACGAGCAGTACATC. The encoded protein is CASVAGRSSYEQYI.

The J gene is TRBJ2-3, the V gene TRBV5-4; D is undetermined. The CDR3 sequence is 15 residues long. CDR1 and CDR2 from the germline V gene are SGHNT and YYREEE (reference sequence). Trimming removed 6 bases at V and 3 bases at J, with 17 bases between. Here the CDR3 DNA reads TGTGCCAGCATCCTGTCCCGTGCACAGACAGATACGCAGTATTTT. Translating it yields CASILSRAQTDTQYF.

As for this clonotype: At one end the junction does not follow the germline gene, possibly because of a read error. This chain uses TRBV6-2 or TRBV6-3 with TRBJ2-1, with TRBD2 identical over 8 bases. The germline CDR1 and CDR2 sequences are MNHEY and SVGEGT. This CDR3 has 15 amino acids. CDR3 bases: TGTCCCAGTAGTCCGGGACTAGGCAATACCAATGACCAGTTCTTC. Encoded protein: CPSSPGLGNTNDQFF.

With respect to this clonotype: Likely a read error: the CDR3 ends without its conserved phenylalanine or tryptophan. V usage is TRBV4-3 and J usage is TRBJ2-5; TRBD2 might be the D (6 bases). The CDR3 covers 16 residues. Germline V lookup: CDR1 LGHNA, CDR2 YSLEER. CDR3 sequence reads: CASNQAGGMGQETQYY. The CDR3 DNA sequence: TGCGCCAGCAACCAAGCCGGAGGGATGGGACAAGAGACCCAGTACTAC.

Notes on this clonotype: The conserved phenylalanine or tryptophan is not found at the CDR3 terminus, so this likely reflects a read error. The DNA is omitted, as the CDR3 cannot be located on it reliably, and the CDR3 follows TCRdb's listing. The chain recombines TRBV11-3 with TRBJ2-5; the table names TRBD2, a call not compared with the DNA. In germline, CDR1 is SGHNT, CDR2 YENEEA. The CDR3 adds up to 14 amino acids, both ends counted. CDR3 sequence: CASSLVATSETQYV.

This clonotype came up once. The conserved phenylalanine or tryptophan is not found at the CDR3 terminus, so this likely reflects a read error. The DNA is left out, because the CDR3 cannot be placed on it with certainty; the CDR3 is given as TCRdb lists it. The V gene is TRBV13, the J gene TRBJ2-2; the table names TRBD1, a call not compared with the DNA. The CDR3 extends over 14 residues, inclusive of both ends. CDR1 and CDR2 (germline): PRHDT, FYEKMQ (reference sequence). The CDR3 region is CASSLTGTTGERFC.

The chain carries TRBV12-3 or TRBV12-4 and TRBJ2-5, with a tentative D call TRBD1 (7 bases). There are 14 residues in the CDR3. V gave up 3 bases and J gave up 5 bases, with 13 bases separating them. The CDR3 reads CASSLPGGGETQYF. In DNA form, the CDR3 reads TGTGCCAGCAGTTTGCCAGGGGGAGGCGAGACCCAGTACTTC.

The V call is TRBV4-3, the J call TRBJ2-7; maybe TRBD1 (6 bases). Trimming stripped 4 bases from V and 6 bases from J, with 19 bases between. The CDR3 extends over 15 amino acids. Germline V gene data show CDR1 as LGHNA and CDR2 as YSLEER. As DNA, the CDR3 is TGCGCCAGCAGCCGACCGATGGGGACACCTCCCGAGCAGTACTTC. Translation gives CASSRPMGTPPEQYF.